This TCR beta chain was recovered during a study of T cell repertoires in ileal Crohn's disease. The wider study: About half received postoperative treatment, about a dozen with thiopurines and 15 to 20 anti-TNF. The study, taken as a whole, reports: Clonal expansions were more frequent in active smokers than non-smokers at surgery.

Data came from immunoSEQ multiplex PCR; TCRdb stores just in-frame clones and leaves some out. The profile shows about 14,000 clones, about 82% of them singletons. V lost 1 base and J lost 6, with 14 bases in between. The CDR3 loop spans 14 amino acids. Per germline, CDR1 SGHRS and CDR2 YFSETQ. A note on this clone: The antigen is not known.

This clonotype was obtained from an adult with Crohn's disease. J is TRBJ2-7 and V is TRBV5-1; D is undetermined. Sequencing used ileal tissue. The CDR3 spells CASSLTFSSLEQYF. The CDR3 coding sequence is TGCGCCAGCAGCTTGACTTTCTCTTCCCTCGAGCAGTACTTC.